This is a list of T cell receptor beta chains from one sample in a study of T cell responses to AZD1222 COVID-19 vaccine. TCRdb's copy holds only in-frame clones and misses some; the assay was immunoSEQ multiplex PCR. This sample carries some 100,000 clones, about 91% of them seen once, and the ten largest clones take roughly 7%. The specimen comprised peripheral blood, sampled on day 0 of AZD1222 vaccination. The receptors originated from an adult in good health. The CDR3 runs from the conserved cysteine through the conserved F or W. D genes are given only for firm matches. Not every row has a clone size; where given, it reads once, few, many or a size class.

size,D,J,V,DNA,CDR3
.,TRBD1,TRBJ1-2,TRBV5-4,TGTGCCAGCAGACTACAGGGGGCTCGTGGCTACACCTTC,CASRLQGARGYTF
.,.,TRBJ1-1,TRBV12-3/TRBV12-4,TGTGCCAGCAGTTGGTCGGGGGACACTGAAGCTTTCTTT,CASSWSGDTEAFF
.,TRBD2,TRBJ2-3,TRBV7-2,TGTGCCAGCAGCTTAGTGCCTGGACTAGCGGGGGTCACAGATACGCAGTATTTT,CASSLVPGLAGVTDTQYF
.,TRBD2,TRBJ2-1,TRBV5-1,TGCGCCAGCTCCGCCGGGACTAGCGGCCTCTCCTACAATGAGCAGTTCTTC,CASSAGTSGLSYNEQFF
.,TRBD1,TRBJ2-3,TRBV5-1,TGCGCCAGCAGCAAGGACAGGGAAAGACCAGATACGCAGTATTTT,CASSKDRERPDTQYF
.,.,TRBJ1-4,TRBV6-5,TGTGCCAGCAGCTCAGACAGAACTAATGAAAAACTGTTTTTT,CASSSDRTNEKLFF
.,.,TRBJ1-2,TRBV5-8,TGTGCCAGCAGCTTTGGAGGGGACTACTATGGCTACACCTTC,CASSFGGDYYGYTF
.,TRBD1,TRBJ2-7,TRBV4-3,TGCGCCAGCAGCCAAGACGCGCGTGGACAGGGTTGGGTCCACGAGCAGTACTTC,CASSQDARGQGWVHEQYF
.,.,TRBJ1-1,TRBV5-6,TGTGCCAGCAGCTCGAACACTGAAGCTTTCTTT,CASSSNTEAFF
.,TRBD2,TRBJ2-3,TRBV7-2,TGTGCCAGCAGCTTTCTCGCGGGGGGCGGGGCAGATACGCAGTATTTT,CASSFLAGGGADTQYF
.,TRBD2,TRBJ2-1,TRBV19,TGTGCCAGTCTGGGGGAGGGGTACAATGAGCAGTTCTTC,CASLGEGYNEQFF
.,.,TRBJ1-1,TRBV19,TGTGCCAGTAGTGGTTTTCATACGGGGAACACTGAAGCTTTCTTT,CASSGFHTGNTEAFF
few,.,TRBJ1-1,TRBV29-1,TGCAGCGTTGCGGCGGGCTGGGGTATGAACACTGAAGCTTTCTTT,CSVAAGWGMNTEAFF
.,TRBD1,TRBJ2-3,TRBV10-2,TGCGCCAGCAGTGTGGGACAGAGCACAGATACGCAGTATTTT,CASSVGQSTDTQYF
.,.,TRBJ1-2,TRBV30,TGTGCCTGGAGCGGGGGGTATGGCTACACCTTC,CAWSGGYGYTF
once,.,TRBJ1-2,TRBV27,TGTGCCAGCAGTTTATCGGGCAGGATAAACTATGGCTACACCTTC,CASSLSGRINYGYTF
once,TRBD2,TRBJ2-5,TRBV10-3,TGTGCCATCAGTGGAAGGCTAGCGGGAGCGGCTGCGGAGACCCAGTACTTC,CAISGRLAGAAAETQYF
.,.,TRBJ2-1,TRBV5-1,TGCGCCAGCAGCTTTGAGCGGTCCTACAATGAGCAGTTCTTC,CASSFERSYNEQFF
.,.,TRBJ1-3,TRBV5-1,TGCGCCAGCACCGACAGTTTGAGGGGAAACACCATATATTTT,CASTDSLRGNTIYF
.,.,TRBJ2-1,TRBV7-2,TGTGCCAGCAGCTTAGTGGGACCCTACAATGAGCAGTTCTTC,CASSLVGPYNEQFF
.,.,TRBJ1-1,TRBV2,TGTGCCAGCAGTGTGGACACGAGGACTGAAGCTTTCTTT,CASSVDTRTEAFF
.,.,TRBJ1-2,TRBV7-2,TGTGCCAGCAGGGCATACAGTAGGGCTGAGGGCTACACCTTC,CASRAYSRAEGYTF
once,TRBD1,TRBJ2-7,TRBV6-2/TRBV6-3,TGTGCCAGCAGTTTACCGGGACAGGCGCCCTACGAGCAGTACTTC,CASSLPGQAPYEQYF
.,.,TRBJ1-4,TRBV3-1/TRBV3-2,TGTGCCAGCAGCCAAGAGGGGGGGTTTGGTGAAAAACTGTTTTTT,CASSQEGGFGEKLFF
.,.,TRBJ1-3,TRBV23-1,TGCGCCAGCAGTCAATCGTACAGGCTTGGAAACACCATATATTTT,CASSQSYRLGNTIYF
.,TRBD1,TRBJ2-1,TRBV5-1,TGCGCCAGCAGCTCACAGGGGACCCGCTCCTACAATGAGCAGTTCTTC,CASSSQGTRSYNEQFF
.,.,TRBJ1-2,TRBV10-3,TGTGCCATCAGTGAACAGTCTAACTATGGCTACACCTTC,CAISEQSNYGYTF
.,.,TRBJ1-5,TRBV5-1,TGCGCCAGCAGCTTGGGGGAAGGGGTCGGGAATCAGCCCCAGCATTTT,CASSLGEGVGNQPQHF
.,TRBD1,TRBJ1-5,TRBV6-5,TGTGCCAGCAGTTACTCGGCAGGGGGGAAACAGCCCCAGCATTTT,CASSYSAGGKQPQHF
once,.,TRBJ2-3,TRBV14,TGTGCCAGCAGCCCCCAAATGGGCGGGCGGACCCCCACAGATACGCAGTATTTT,CASSPQMGGRTPTDTQYF
.,.,TRBJ2-7,TRBV11-2,TGTGCCAGCAGAAAACTTACGGGACGCACGAGCGACGAGCAGTACTTC,CASRKLTGRTSDEQYF
.,.,TRBJ1-1,TRBV6-5,TGTGCCAGCAAGGTCCATGACAGGATGAACACTGAAGCTTTCTTT,CASKVHDRMNTEAFF
.,.,TRBJ1-5,TRBV12-3/TRBV12-4,TGTGCCAGCAGTCAGGCCCATGGGCCCCAGCATTTT,CASSQAHGPQHF
.,.,TRBJ1-2,TRBV2,TGTGCCAGCAGTGAAGTTACTCACAAAGGATATGGCTACACCTTC,CASSEVTHKGYGYTF